One sample yielded the 5 T cell receptor beta chains listed below, sequenced in a study of cytomegalovirus exposure and HLA in healthy donors. The study ran its PCR with 60 Vbeta and 13 Jbeta primers. The table came from immunoSEQ multiplex PCR; TCRdb's copy has only in-frame clones and leaves some out. The repertoire table contains about 67,000 clones. The specimen was PBMCs. These receptors originate from a man younger than 40 in good health and CMV-seropositive.

The chain uses TRBV30 and TRBJ2-7; TRBD1 matches at 7 bases. In germline, CDR1 is GTSNPN, CDR2 SVGIG (reference sequence). The CDR3 is 14 amino acids. The V gene end was trimmed by 4 bases and the J gene end by 2 bases; junction bases not matched to a gene: 8. The CDR3 region has the DNA TGTGCCTGGACCCTGACAGGGAAACCCTACGAGCAGTACTTC. This sequence encodes CAWTLTGKPYEQYF.

The rearrangement joins TRBV5-4 to TRBJ1-2; tentatively, D is TRBD1 (6 bases). CDR3 length equals 14 residues. Germline lookup yields CDR1 SGHNT and CDR2 YYREEE (reference sequence). V was trimmed by 6 bases and J by 3 bases, leaving 15 bases between them. The CDR3 bases are TGTGCCAGCACCTTATGGGGGCGCGACTATGGCTACACCTTC. It codes for CASTLWGRDYGYTF. Based on the CDR3 plus reference TRBV5-4 and TRBJ1-2, the full variable domain is ETGVTQSPTHLIKTRGQQVTLRCSSQSGHNTVSWYQQALGQGPQFIFQYYREEENGRGNFPPRFSGLQFPNYSSELNVNALELDDSALYLCASTLWGRDYGYTFGSGTRLTVV.

V usage is TRBV2 and J usage is TRBJ1-5, with a tentative D call TRBD1 (5 bases). Germline values: CDR1 SNHLY, CDR2 FYNNEI. V was clipped by 5 bases and J by 3 bases, with 20 bases between them. The CDR3 runs to 17 residues. CDR3 DNA sequence: TGTGCCAGCAGTCGCGAAAGGAGACAGTCGTCCAATCAGCCCCAGCATTTT. The encoded protein is CASSRERRQSSNQPQHF.

This rearrangement joins TRBV19 to TRBJ1-1, with 10 positions matching TRBD1. Germline CDR1 is LNHDA and CDR2 is SQIVND (reference sequence). CDR3 size: 18 residues. The ends lost 0 bases at V and 7 bases at J; junction bases unmatched: 14. The CDR3 coding sequence is TGTGCCAGTAGTATAGATCGGGGAGGGACAGGGGACGATAATGAAGCTTTCTTT. Encoded protein: CASSIDRGGTGDDNEAFF.

The chain joins TRBV9 to TRBJ2-3, with TRBD2 matching over 8 bases. Per the germline V gene, CDR1 is SGDLS and CDR2 is YYNGEE. The ends lost 4 bases at V and 2 bases at J; junction bases unmatched: 6. There are 15 residues in the CDR3. The CDR3 DNA reads as TGTGCCAGCAGCTATAGCGGGACGCACACAGATACGCAGTATTTT. As protein: CASSYSGTHTDTQYF. Using reference TRBV9 and TRBJ2-3 for the parts outside the CDR3, the full variable domain is DSGVTQTPKHLITATGQRVTLRCSPRSGDLSVYWYQQSLDQGLQFLIQYYNGEERAKGNILERFSAQQFPDLHSELNLSSLELGDSALYFCASSYSGTHTDTQYFGPGTRLTVL.